A single sample gave rise to the 3 T cell receptor beta chains below, sequenced in a study of blood T cell repertoires in COVID-19. Assay used: immunoSEQ multiplex PCR; TCRdb lists only in-frame clones, some missing. Of fewer than 350,000 clones in the sample, 90% were seen once. Sequenced input: peripheral blood. All receptors derive from a woman under 40 with COVID-19, enrolled during active disease.

The sample holds one count of this clone. The gene calls are TRBV12-3 or TRBV12-4 and TRBJ2-7; D is undetermined. Trimming took off 3 bases at V and 7 bases at J, with 13 bases between the two ends. CDR3 size: 13 residues. CDR3 sequence (DNA): TGTGCCAGCAGTTTCATGGAGAATGGTGAGCAGTACTTC. Translated, it gives CASSFMENGEQYF.

This chain uses TRBV9 with TRBJ2-3; no clear D. Looked up from germline, CDR1 is SGDLS and CDR2 is YYNGEE. This CDR3 has 15 residues. Trimming left V 0 bases short and J 0 bases short, with 8 bases between. CDR3: CASSVGDWSTDTQYF. Here the CDR3 DNA reads TGTGCCAGCAGCGTAGGAGATTGGAGCACAGATACGCAGTATTTT. The full variable domain, its missing parts supplied by reference TRBV9 and TRBJ2-3, is DSGVTQTPKHLITATGQRVTLRCSPRSGDLSVYWYQQSLDQGLQFLIQYYNGEERAKGNILERFSAQQFPDLHSELNLSSLELGDSALYFCASSVGDWSTDTQYFGPGTRLTVL.

The chain employs TRBV2 and TRBJ1-6; unclear D gene. The germline CDR1 and CDR2 sequences are SNHLY and FYNNEI. V was shortened by 3 bases and J by 0 bases, with 6 bases between the two germline ends. The CDR3 spans 15 residues. The chain's CDR3 is CASSDKSSYNSPLHF. CDR3 bases: TGTGCCAGCAGTGACAAGAGCTCCTATAATTCACCCCTCCACTTT. The full variable domain, its missing parts supplied by reference TRBV2 and TRBJ1-6, is EPEVTQTPSHQVTQMGQEVILRCVPISNHLYFYWYRQILGQKVEFLVSFYNNEISEKSEIFDDQFSVERPDGSNFTLKIRSTKLEDSAMYFCASSDKSSYNSPLHFGNGTRLTVT.